This T cell receptor beta chain originates from a study of control samples from healthy donors and cancer patients. The CDR3 is 15 amino acids. V lost 2 bases and J lost 1, with 11 bases in between. Germline CDR1 reads SGHDT; CDR2 reads YYEEEE. Data came from immunoSEQ multiplex PCR; TCRdb stores just in-frame clones and leaves some out. Of 140,000 or so clones listed, about nine tenths were seen once; the top ten hold 4% to 5.5%. The TCR was taken from a young man in good health. V gene TRBV5-6 combines with J gene TRBJ2-3; tentative D call: TRBD1 (6 bases). Sequencing was done on a sample of blood. The CDR3 DNA reads TGTGCCAGCAGCTTACAGGGTTGGGGCACAGATACGCAGTATTTT. It specifies CASSLQGWGTDTQYF.